A single sample gave rise to the 32 T cell receptor beta chains below, sequenced in a study of cytotoxic CD8 clonotypes in ibrutinib-treated CLL. Repertoires were generated with immunoSEQ multiplex PCR, while TCRdb's copy carries only in-frame clones and drops some. Here the sample spans some 150,000 clones, 79% being singletons. The material sequenced was PBMCs, taken after 12 months of ibrutinib treatment. These receptors were obtained from a human donor with chronic lymphocytic leukemia.

The chain carries TRBV7-3 and TRBJ2-1; unclear D gene. In germline, CDR1 is SGHTA, CDR2 FQGTGA. V lost 4 bases and J lost 5, with 21 bases in between. CDR3 length: 17 amino acids. Here the CDR3 DNA reads TGTGCCAGCAGCTCCTCCGTGGTCGTGGGCCCCCACAATGAGCAGTTCTTC. Translated: CASSSSVVVGPHNEQFF.

The CDR3 loop reads CASSPGAFF. The DNA of the CDR3 is TGTGCCAGCAGCCCCGGAGCTTTCTTT. The J gene is TRBJ1-1, the V gene TRBV9, with D unresolved. The germline V gene has CDR1 SGDLS and CDR2 YYNGEE. This CDR3 is 9 amino acids long. The V gene lost 4 bases and the J gene lost 10 bases, with 5 bases spanning the gap.

Of note for this clone: At one of its ends the junction is not consistent with the germline gene, which may arise from a read error. The genes are TRBV7-7 and TRBJ1-1; 8 positions agree with TRBD1. The germline gives CDR1 SSHAT, CDR2 FNYEAQ (reference sequence). The CDR3 consists of 17 residues. CDR3 coding DNA: TGTGCTAGCAGCCGTGACAAGTGGGGACAGGAGAACACTGAAGCTTTCTTT. Its translation: CASSRDKWGQENTEAFF.

The chain joins TRBV19 to TRBJ2-7, with TRBD2 identical over 11 bases. This CDR3 region has 14 residues. CDR1 is LNHDA and CDR2 is SQIVND in the germline V gene (reference sequence). Trimming at V came to 1 base and at J to 4 bases, leaving 0 bases not matched to a gene. CDR3 DNA: TGTGCCAGTAGTATAGGACTAGCGGGATACGAGCAGTACTTC. This sequence encodes CASSIGLAGYEQYF.

The chain employs TRBV5-8 and TRBJ2-3, with 8 bases matching TRBD1. The germline V gene has CDR1 SGHTS and CDR2 YDEGEE. The CDR3 extends over 17 amino acids. V lost 3 bases, J lost 2 bases, and 11 bases stayed unmatched. CDR3 sequence: CASSYDRGSYLTDTQYF. CDR3 DNA: TGTGCCAGCAGCTACGACAGGGGTTCCTACCTCACAGATACGCAGTATTTT.

The gene calls are TRBV27 and TRBJ2-7; 8 nucleotides match TRBD2. Losses at the gene ends were 3 bases for V and 4 bases for J; bases not matched to a gene: 5. The CDR3 loop spans 14 amino acids. The V gene's germline CDR1 is MNHEY and CDR2 SMNVEV (reference sequence). The DNA for the CDR3 is TGTGCCAGCAGTTTGTCCACTAGCGGATACGAGCAGTACTTC. Translating gives CASSLSTSGYEQYF.

This clone has more than one count but fewer than ten. The chain couples TRBV7-9 to TRBJ1-1; the D gene is possibly TRBD1 (5 bases). V gave up 6 bases and J gave up 3 bases, with 14 bases separating them. The CDR3 length is 14 residues. The germline V gene has CDR1 SEHNR and CDR2 FQNEAQ (reference sequence). CDR3 nucleotides: TGTGCCAGCAGACCAGACAGATTGGACACTGAAGCTTTCTTT. Translation: CASRPDRLDTEAFF.

This clone was recorded once. The chain links TRBV7-2 to TRBJ2-1; maybe TRBD2 (6 bases). This CDR3 region has 15 residues. Trimming left V 3 bases short and J 2 bases short, with 11 bases between. Germline V gene sequence: CDR1 SGHTA, CDR2 FQGNSA. CDR3 sequence: CASSFSGGTYNEQFF. DNA of the CDR3: TGTGCCAGCAGCTTTAGCGGAGGCACCTACAATGAGCAGTTCTTC.

This chain joins TRBV10-3 and TRBJ2-3; D remains ambiguous. The germline gives CDR1 ENHRY, CDR2 SYGVKD. V was cut by 0 bases and J by 3 bases, with 13 bases left in between. The CDR3 spans 16 residues. CDR3: CAISESGPLATDTQYF. As DNA, the CDR3 is TGTGCCATCAGTGAGTCCGGGCCTTTGGCGACAGATACGCAGTATTTT.

This clone is a singleton in its sample. The chain employs TRBV2 and TRBJ2-7, with D perhaps TRBD1 (6 bases). The germline gives CDR1 SNHLY, CDR2 FYNNEI. The V and J ends lost 6 bases and 3 bases respectively, with 18 bases between them. The CDR3 sequence is 15 residues long. The CDR3 protein is CASRHRAPSDYEQYF. DNA for the CDR3: TGTGCCAGCAGGCACAGGGCTCCCAGTGACTACGAGCAGTACTTC.

The chain couples TRBV6-5 to TRBJ2-3; 13 bases agree with TRBD2. Germline values: CDR1 MNHEY, CDR2 SVGAGI. V lost 6 bases and J lost 11; bases outside the gene matches: 8. The CDR3 consists of 14 residues. CDR3 nucleotide sequence: TGTGCCAGCAGGCGAGGACTAGCGGGAGTGGAGCAGTATTTT. It encodes CASRRGLAGVEQYF.

This clone was detected a few times. The rearrangement uses TRBV7-9 and TRBJ1-1; D gene ambiguous. This CDR3 has 14 residues. Germline lookup yields CDR1 SEHNR and CDR2 FQNEAQ (reference sequence). Trimming pared 7 bases from V and 1 base from J, leaving 13 bases between. The CDR3 spells CASIPALENTEAFF. CDR3 coding DNA: TGTGCCAGCATTCCGGCGTTGGAGAACACTGAAGCTTTCTTT. Together with reference TRBV7-9 and TRBJ1-1, the CDR3 gives the full variable domain: DTGVSQNPRHKITKRGQNVTFRCDPISEHNRLYWYRQTLGQGPEFLTYFQNEAQLEKSRLLSDRFSAERPKGSFSTLEIQRTEQGDSAMYLCASIPALENTEAFFGQGTRLTVV.

The chain combines TRBV27 with TRBJ2-1, with unresolved D. V dropped 6 bases and J dropped 0 bases, with 12 bases sitting between them. CDR3 length: 15 amino acids. The germline CDR1 and CDR2 sequences are MNHEY and SMNVEV (reference sequence). CDR3 in DNA: TGTGCCAGCAGCGTGACTCCTAGCTCCTACAATGAGCAGTTCTTC. Translation gives CASSVTPSSYNEQFF.

The CDR3 DNA reads TGTGCCAGCAGTTCCCACAGGGGGTCGGCCGATGAGCAGTTCTTC. It codes for CASSSHRGSADEQFF. The chain combines TRBV6-5 with TRBJ2-1, with 8 bases identical to TRBD1. J was trimmed by 8 bases and V by 4 bases; bases with no gene match: 10. The germline V gene has CDR1 MNHEY and CDR2 SVGAGI. CDR3 size: 15 residues.

This clone was counted between two and nine times. This sequence joins TRBV18 and TRBJ1-5, with D unclear. Germline V gives CDR1 KGHSH, CDR2 LQKENI. V was shortened by 2 bases and J by 5 bases, with 13 bases between the two germline ends. The CDR3 covers 15 residues. CDR3 nucleotide sequence: TGTGCCAGCTCACCAAACGGGAATAGGGATCAGCCCCAGCATTTT. Translation: CASSPNGNRDQPQHF.

The gene calls are TRBV7-2 and TRBJ2-1; 12 nucleotides agree with TRBD2. The CDR3 has 14 residues. Looked up from germline, CDR1 is SGHTA and CDR2 is FQGNSA. With V trimmed by 5 bases and J by 9 bases, 5 bases remained unmatched. Here the CDR3 reads CASSVTSGSLEQFF. The CDR3 nucleotides read TGTGCCAGCAGCGTGACTAGCGGGAGTCTTGAGCAGTTCTTC. Full variable domain (missing parts from reference TRBV7-2 and TRBJ2-1): GAGVSQSPSNKVTEKGKDVELRCDPISGHTALYWYRQSLGQGLEFLIYFQGNSAPDKSGLPSDRFSAERTGGSVSTLTIQRTQQEDSAVYLCASSVTSGSLEQFFGPGTRLTVL.

The chain is built from TRBV28 and TRBJ2-7; perhaps D is TRBD1 or TRBD2 (5 bases each). The CDR3 sequence is 14 residues long. Germline V gene lookup returns CDR1 MDHEN and CDR2 SYDVKM. Trimming took off 7 bases at V and 1 base at J, with 14 bases between the two ends. DNA of the CDR3: TGTGCCAGCAACGACTATGACAGATCCTACGAGCAGTACTTC. It is translated as CASNDYDRSYEQYF.

The J gene is TRBJ2-1, the V gene TRBV7-2; weak D call: TRBD2 (5 bases). Deletions cut 5 bases from V and 6 bases from J, with 14 bases between. This CDR3 is 14 amino acids long. Germline V gives CDR1 SGHTA, CDR2 FQGNSA. The CDR3 loop is CASSPWGRGNEQFF. CDR3 nucleotide sequence: TGTGCCAGCAGCCCGTGGGGTCGGGGCAATGAGCAGTTCTTC.

V is TRBV7-8 and J is TRBJ2-1, with 11 bases identical to TRBD1. Trimming took 1 base from V and 8 from J; bases not matched to a gene: 7. The CDR3 has 16 residues. Per the germline V gene, CDR1 is SGHVS and CDR2 is FQNEAQ. Here the CDR3 DNA reads TGTGCCAGCAGCTTAGTAAGGACAGGGGGCGTAGATGAGCAGTTCTTC. It translates to CASSLVRTGGVDEQFF.

The chain carries TRBV28 and TRBJ2-7; possibly TRBD1 for D (8 bases). This CDR3 region has 14 residues. Trimming took off 6 bases at V and 5 bases at J, with 17 bases between the two ends. The germline V gene has CDR1 MDHEN and CDR2 SYDVKM. Here the CDR3 reads CASSPHRGGNEQYF. For the CDR3, the DNA is TGTGCCAGCAGCCCCCACAGGGGGGGTAACGAGCAGTACTTC.

The genes are TRBV6-6 and TRBJ1-2; TRBD1 aligns across 10 bases. This CDR3 region has 14 residues. With V trimmed by 2 bases and J by 7 bases, 4 bases remained unmatched. The germline gives CDR1 MNHNY, CDR2 SVGAGI (reference sequence). The CDR3: CASSYTDRGVGYTF. Written as DNA, the CDR3 is TGTGCCAGCAGTTACACGGACAGGGGGGTTGGCTACACCTTC.

The gene calls are TRBV28 and TRBJ2-7; the D is unclear. Germline CDR1 MDHEN, CDR2 SYDVKM. Trimming removed 5 bases from V and 10 bases from J, with 12 bases in between. The CDR3 covers 11 residues. The CDR3, as DNA: TGTGCCAGCAGTCGCCCCGACGGACAGTACTTC. Protein product: CASSRPDGQYF.

V usage is TRBV7-3 and J usage is TRBJ2-1; D ambiguous. Trimming left V 5 bases short and J 4 bases short, with 15 bases between. The V gene's germline CDR1 is SGHTA and CDR2 FQGTGA. This CDR3 spans 15 amino acids. The CDR3 nucleotides read TGTGCCAGCAGCACTACCCCCGACGGGTACAATGAGCAGTTCTTC. It is translated as CASSTTPDGYNEQFF.

The genes are TRBV29-1 and TRBJ2-7; D may be TRBD1 (5 bases). Trimming removed 1 base at V and 5 bases at J, with 12 bases between. CDR1 is SQVTM, CDR2 ANQGSEA, per germline. CDR3 length equals 13 residues. Here the CDR3 DNA reads TGCAGCGTTGAAGGTGGCAGGGCCAACGAGCAGTACTTC. This translates into CSVEGGRANEQYF.

The chain recombines TRBV2 with TRBJ1-4; 9 nucleotides agree with TRBD1. In germline, CDR1 is SNHLY, CDR2 FYNNEI. After removal of 9 bases from V and 6 bases from J, the junction contained 2 bases not matched to a gene. The CDR3 covers 12 residues. CDR3 coding DNA: TGTGCCAGTAACAGGGGGCATGAAAAACTGTTTTTT. The encoded protein is CASNRGHEKLFF.

This chain connects TRBV4-2 to TRBJ2-7; TRBD1 is a possible D gene (6 bases). Germline CDR1 LGHNA, CDR2 YNFKEQ. The V gene lost 8 bases and the J gene lost 2 bases, with 10 bases spanning the gap. The CDR3 is 12 residues long. CDR3 DNA sequence: TGTGCCAGCCAAACAGGGCCCTACGAGCAGTACTTC. As protein: CASQTGPYEQYF.

The chain is built from TRBV5-1 and TRBJ2-6; no clear D. CDR1 is SGHRS and CDR2 is YFSETQ in the germline V gene. Trimming removed 6 bases at V and 4 bases at J, with 14 bases between. The CDR3 loop spans 15 amino acids. CDR3 loop: CASTLDGSGANVLTF. The DNA of the CDR3 is TGCGCCAGCACCCTCGACGGGTCCGGGGCCAACGTCCTGACTTTC.

V is TRBV12-5 and J is TRBJ1-4; D call uncertain. V gave up 5 bases and J gave up 8 bases, with 15 bases separating them. Germline V gives CDR1 LGHNT, CDR2 FRNRAP. The CDR3 spans 14 residues. The CDR3 DNA follows: TGTGCTAGTGGTCTAGTACCCTCGGGAGAAAAACTGTTTTTT. Amino acids: CASGLVPSGEKLFF. Based on the CDR3 plus reference TRBV12-5 and TRBJ1-4, the full variable domain is DARVTQTPRHKVTEMGQEVTMRCQPILGHNTVFWYRQTMMQGLELLAYFRNRAPLDDSGMPKDRFSAEMPDATLATLKIQPSEPRDSAVYFCASGLVPSGEKLFFGSGTQLSVL.

This chain links TRBV9 with TRBJ2-7; 12 bases are shared with TRBD2. Looked up from germline, CDR1 is SGDLS and CDR2 is YYNGEE. The CDR3 extends over 16 amino acids. The V gene end was trimmed by 4 bases and the J gene end by 4 bases; junction bases not matched to a gene: 9. CDR3 DNA: TGTGCCAGCAGCTCTGCTAGGACTAGCGGGACTTACGAGCAGTACTTC. Its translation is CASSSARTSGTYEQYF. Supplemented by reference TRBV9 and TRBJ2-7, the full variable domain reads DSGVTQTPKHLITATGQRVTLRCSPRSGDLSVYWYQQSLDQGLQFLIQYYNGEERAKGNILERFSAQQFPDLHSELNLSSLELGDSALYFCASSSARTSGTYEQYFGPGTRLTVT.

The V and J genes are TRBV4-1 and TRBJ2-3, with D perhaps matching TRBD2 (5 bases). This CDR3 region has 16 residues. Trimming stripped 1 base from V and 2 bases from J, with 13 bases between. Germline CDR1 is MGHRA and CDR2 is YSYEKL. CDR3 residues: CASSQVLEFYTDTQYF. The CDR3 coding sequence is TGCGCCAGCAGCCAAGTACTAGAGTTCTACACAGATACGCAGTATTTT.

The chain combines TRBV18 with TRBJ2-1; D may be TRBD1 or TRBD2 (6 bases each). The CDR3 consists of 15 residues. Germline assignment: CDR1 KGHSH and CDR2 LQKENI. The V gene lost 4 bases and the J gene lost 2 bases, with 12 bases spanning the gap. The CDR3 DNA is TGTGCCAGCTCACAGGGGGGATCCCCCTACAATGAGCAGTTCTTC. This gives the protein CASSQGGSPYNEQFF.

The chain couples TRBV4-3 to TRBJ2-7; possible D gene TRBD2, 5 bases. Trimming removed 1 base at V and 0 bases at J, with 22 bases between. Germline V CDR1 and CDR2: LGHNA, YSLEER. The CDR3 sequence is 19 residues long. The CDR3 protein is CASSQALAIDERYSYEQYF. DNA for the CDR3: TGCGCCAGCAGCCAAGCATTAGCGATCGACGAGCGGTACTCCTACGAGCAGTACTTC.